The clone carrying this TCR beta chain has only a few counts. The antigen is undetermined. Germline V CDR1 and CDR2: LGHNA, YSLEER. The CDR3 extends over 16 amino acids. Trimming pared 4 bases from V and 0 bases from J, leaving 15 bases between. The sample originates from a study of T cells in Graves' hyperthyroidism and ophthalmopathy. Study results and caveats: Model predictions of ophthalmopathy came a median approximately 6 months before onset.

TCR beta CDR3 sequences were amplified from RNA transcripts. The HTBI primer set drove a first-round RT-PCR of the TCR CDR3. MiXCR was run by TCRdb on the multiplex PCR reads, yielding one entry per CDR3 protein. This sample has a few hundred thousand distinct CDR3 sequences; roughly an eighth occur once, and the top ten carry 9.2%. The specimen sequenced was blood. V and J are TRBV4-3 and TRBJ1-1; D uncertain. The receptor was isolated from a young woman with Graves' hyperthyroidism. The chain's CDR3 is CASSRAVAGLNTEAFF. The CDR3 DNA is TGCGCCAGCAGCCGGGCGGTTGCAGGCCTGAACACTGAAGCTTTCTTT.